Sequencing of this T cell receptor beta chain was carried out in a study of long-term antiretroviral therapy in people with HIV. Study observations and caveats: Dominating the repertoire at all time points were the clones that expanded before ART.

Runs used v3.0 of the immunoSEQ assay and were done at survey level. Sequenced by immunoSEQ multiplex PCR; TCRdb stores in-frame clones only, minus some. The data show 15,000 to 20,000 clones, around 81% seen once. In each sample, about 0.95-11 million cryopreserved PBMC were present before DNA extraction. Only a few counts were recorded for this clone. Its antigen is undetermined. CDR1 and CDR2 (germline): MDHEN, SYDVKM. The CDR3 extends over 14 amino acids. Trimming cost V 3 bases and J 10 bases, with 15 bases left between them. This TCR was recovered from a man over 45 with HIV. The sample here was unsorted PBMCs, taken 2.2 years after starting antiretroviral therapy. The V gene is TRBV28, the J gene TRBJ1-4, with D perhaps TRBD1 (6 bases). CDR3 sequence reads: CASSFRGRGGKLFF. The CDR3 nucleotides are TGTGCCAGCAGTTTCCGGGGGCGCGGAGGAAAACTGTTTTTT.